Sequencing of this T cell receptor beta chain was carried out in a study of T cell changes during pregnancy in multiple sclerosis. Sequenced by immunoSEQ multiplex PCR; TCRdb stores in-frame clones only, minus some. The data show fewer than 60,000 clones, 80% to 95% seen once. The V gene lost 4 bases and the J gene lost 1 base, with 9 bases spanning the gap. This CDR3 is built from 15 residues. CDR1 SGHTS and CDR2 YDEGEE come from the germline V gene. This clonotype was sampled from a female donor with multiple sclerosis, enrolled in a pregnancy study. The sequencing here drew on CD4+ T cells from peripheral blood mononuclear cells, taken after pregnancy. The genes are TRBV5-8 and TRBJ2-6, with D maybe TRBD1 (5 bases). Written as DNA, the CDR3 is TGTGCCAGCAGCCAGGACATTTCTGGGGCCAACGTCCTGACTTTC. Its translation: CASSQDISGANVLTF.